This T cell receptor beta chain was sequenced for a study of T cell changes during pregnancy in multiple sclerosis. The CDR3 is 13 amino acids. Trimming cost V 7 bases and J 5 bases, with 12 bases left between them. Germline CDR1 SGHAT, CDR2 FQNNGV. TCRdb's copy holds only in-frame clones and misses some; the assay was immunoSEQ multiplex PCR. This sample yields about 76,000 clones, of which 90% to 95% are seen a single time; 2.5% belongs to the top ten. The gene calls are TRBV11-2 and TRBJ2-1; D perhaps matches TRBD2 (5 bases). This clonotype was obtained from a female donor with multiple sclerosis, enrolled in a pregnancy study. The specimen was peripheral blood, collected in the second trimester of pregnancy. CDR3 loop: CASTNPGDNEQFF. For the CDR3, the DNA is TGTGCCAGCACAAATCCCGGGGACAATGAGCAGTTCTTC.